This T cell receptor beta chain was observed in a study of T cells in Graves' hyperthyroidism and ophthalmopathy (dated by TCRdb to the late 2010s). Study-level background: To identify distinguishing TCR V-J signatures, a discovery cohort of around 98 patients was used, comprising some 45 with Graves' ophthalmopathy and approximately 58 with stable Graves' hyperthyroidism. Whether ophthalmopathy could be predicted prospectively was tested in an independent validation cohort made up of about 20 hyperthyroidism patients plus 17 patients who later progressed to ophthalmopathy. For training and testing, the roughly 100 patients in the discovery cohort were randomly divided in a 7:3 ratio. In roughly six Graves' hyperthyroidism patients, the study also compared T-cell repertoires from thyroid tissue with T-cell repertoires from blood. Once sampling was done, hyperthyroidism patients were given methimazole at a starting dose of 30 mg daily, whereas ophthalmopathy patients were given high-dose intravenous methylprednisolone. TCR Vbeta CDR3 sequencing of roughly 140 peripheral blood samples (fewer than 45 ophthalmopathy, 75 hyperthyroidism and about 17 progressor patients) is reported in the paper.

The study excluded patients with uncontrolled infections, other autoimmune diseases, pregnancy or lactation. Diagnoses were established on the basis of clinical symptoms, serum thyroxine and TRAb, thyroid ultrasound, and orbital computed tomography. Total RNA was extracted with Trizol reagent, and quality was checked on an Agilent 2100 Bioanalyzer. As encoded in the germline V gene, CDR1 is SGDLS while CDR2 is YYNGEE. Its CDR3 holds 15 amino acids, cysteine through phenylalanine. CDR3 DNA only is kept here, 45 bases in frame from base 1. After removal of 5 bases from V and 2 bases from J, the junction retains 4 bases not matched to a gene. The TCR beta CDR3 regions were amplified from RNA transcripts. For the first round of RT-PCR on the TCR CDR3, the HTBI primer set was used together with the Qiagen OneStep RT-PCR kit. A second multiplex PCR round built the libraries, followed by size selection and purification. Sequencing of the libraries was done on an Illumina HiSeq2000 using paired-end 100 bp reads. For the original study's pipeline: SOAPnuke was used to process the raw data, throwing out any read that contained adapters or uncalled bases, had a mean Phred below 15, or lacked an exact constant-primer or identifier match. COPE v1.2.5 was used to merge the high-quality paired reads, and each unique nucleotide sequence was defined as a clonotype. MiTCR v1.1 was used to align the clonotypes against IMGT TRBV, TRBD and TRBJ reference segments. Only V-J combinations with frequency above 0.0001, covering about 99% of repertoires, were analysed. The TCS score was defined as F50 (clonal expansion) divided by E x V (chaos), with BLOSUM62-based TCRdist calculated between CDR3 peptides within each V-J. Welch's t-statistics and random forest reduced 500 to 650 V-J features to roughly 13, which were used in a naive Bayes classifier (R e1071). The similarity between thyroid and blood repertoires was quantified using the Morisita-Horn index. TCRdb reran the public reads through fastp at Q25 and MiXCR, keeping productive beta chains. Under each unique CDR3 protein, matching rows form one entry showing the most common genes and DNA. The V and J calls and clone size are TCRdb's, not the authors'. The sample records about 640,000 distinct CDR3 sequences, approximately 42% of which are singletons. Roughly 7.2% of the sample rests with the top ten.

Summary of the overall study and its limitations: No statistical method was used to fix the sample size in advance, and group allocation was not hidden from the investigators. In validation, the model predicted progression to ophthalmopathy with approximately 69% sensitivity and less than 75% specificity, a median of about 6 months before onset. In cross-validation, a model built on a 13 V-J signature told ophthalmopathy apart from stable hyperthyroidism with under 90% sensitivity and approximately 84% specificity, and in testing the same model reached 80%/75%. Most expanded thyroid clonotypes (frequency above 0.001) were also found in blood, which suggests that blood repertoires may mirror thyroid immune responses.

Concerning this clonotype itself: Its target antigen remains unknown. No much larger clonotype is one base removed from it; base qualities were not supplied.

The sequence came from an adult man with Graves' disease, either hyperthyroidism or ophthalmopathy (not recorded which). The chain employs TRBV9 and TRBJ1-4; 9 bases in the middle match TRBD1. The sequencing input was peripheral blood or thyroid tissue (not recorded which). The CDR3 amino acid sequence is: CASSDRGETNEKLFF. The DNA sequence follows: TGTGCCAGCAGTGACAGGGGGGAGACTAATGAAAAACTGTTTTTT.